These 16 T cell receptor beta chains share one sample of origin, sequenced in a study of blood T cell repertoires in COVID-19. Produced via immunoSEQ multiplex PCR; TCRdb's table is partial and in-frame only. The repertoire has about 120,000 clones, under 80% of them found once; the top ten carry 2% to 2.5%. Specimen: peripheral blood. The receptors come from a man in his sixties or seventies with acute or convalescent COVID-19.

The V call is TRBV7-2, the J call TRBJ2-1; TRBD1 might be the D (6 bases). The CDR3 totals 16 residues. The germline gives CDR1 SGHTA, CDR2 FQGNSA. V was shortened by 3 bases and J by 4 bases, with 16 bases between the two germline ends. In nucleotides, the CDR3 is TGTGCCAGCAGCTTCTCCAACAGGGCTGGTTACAATGAGCAGTTCTTC. This codes for CASSFSNRAGYNEQFF.

This clone was picked up many times. The rearrangement links TRBV6-6 to TRBJ1-1; TRBD1 matches 8 bases. CDR3 length: 14 residues. J gave up 0 bases and V 7 bases, and 4 bases lay outside the gene matches. Germline values: CDR1 MNHNY, CDR2 SVGAGI (reference sequence). The CDR3 sequence: CASNRQGLNTEAFF. The CDR3 region has the DNA TGTGCCAGCAACCGACAGGGGTTGAACACTGAAGCTTTCTTT.

CDR3 coding DNA: TGTGCCAGTAGTAGCACAGTACAGAATCAGCCCCAGCATTTT. It translates to CASSSTVQNQPQHF. The V call is TRBV19, the J call TRBJ1-5; no definite D call. V lost 4 bases, J lost 4 bases, and 11 bases lay in between. The length of the CDR3 is 14 residues. Germline lookup yields CDR1 LNHDA and CDR2 SQIVND (reference sequence).

This chain uses TRBV30 with TRBJ1-2; 11 nucleotides match TRBD1. V gave up 5 bases and J gave up 7 bases; unmatched junction bases: 6. Germline lookup yields CDR1 GTSNPN and CDR2 SVGIG (reference sequence). The CDR3 length is 13 residues. For the CDR3, the DNA is TGTGCCTGGTCGGGACAGGGGGAACGTGGCTACACCTTC. The encoded protein is CAWSGQGERGYTF.

The chain uses TRBV5-6 and TRBJ2-4, with D maybe TRBD1 (6 bases). The length of the CDR3 is 15 residues. Germline CDR1 SGHDT, CDR2 YYEEEE. Trimming stripped 1 base from V and 1 base from J, with 9 bases between. CDR3 loop: CASSLQGGAKNIQYF. CDR3 DNA: TGTGCCAGCAGCTTGCAAGGGGGTGCCAAAAACATTCAGTACTTC. The full variable domain, rest sourced from reference TRBV5-6 and TRBJ2-4, is DAGVTQSPTHLIKTRGQQVTLRCSPKSGHDTVSWYQQALGQGPQFIFQYYEEEERQRGNFPDRFSGHQFPNYSSELNVNALLLGDSALYLCASSLQGGAKNIQYFGAGTRLSVL.

V gene TRBV5-1 combines with J gene TRBJ1-2, with a weak D call TRBD1 (6 bases). The V end lost 4 bases, the J end lost 4 bases, and 17 bases lay between the germline ends. Germline CDR1 SGHRS, CDR2 YFSETQ. The CDR3 has 15 residues. CDR3 DNA: TGCGCCAGCAGCCCCCGGACAGTTTTGGGCTATGGCTACACCTTC. Translated: CASSPRTVLGYGYTF.

This clone was observed a single time. This chain uses TRBV6-2 or TRBV6-3 with TRBJ2-2, with 10 bases identical to TRBD1. Germline-derived CDR1 and CDR2 are MNHEY and SVGEGT. J lost 2 bases, V lost 4 bases, and 4 bases had no gene match. The CDR3 has 16 residues. For the CDR3, the DNA is TGTGCCAGCAGTTCCGGGGACAGGGGCAACACCGGGGAGCTGTTTTTT. It codes for CASSSGDRGNTGELFF.

This chain joins TRBV3-1 (or the pseudogene TRBV3-2) and TRBJ2-5, with 10 bases matching TRBD1. Trimming removed 4 bases from V and 8 bases from J; junction bases left unmatched: 10. Germline V lookup: CDR1 LGHDT, CDR2 YNNKEL (reference sequence). The CDR3 has 15 amino acids. CDR3 bases: TGTGCCAGCAGCCTTGGGACAGGGGTCAGGGGTACCCAGTACTTC. It encodes CASSLGTGVRGTQYF.

This clone was seen a few times. CDR3 protein: CASRKDRGVANTEAFF. The CDR3 DNA reads TGTGCCAGCAGGAAGGACAGGGGGGTCGCGAACACTGAAGCTTTCTTT. V and J are TRBV11-1 and TRBJ1-1; TRBD1 matches 10 bases. The CDR3 contains 16 residues. The V gene end was trimmed by 6 bases and the J gene end by 1 base; junction bases not matched to a gene: 8. CDR1 is SGHAT and CDR2 is FQDESV in the germline V gene (reference sequence).

The rearrangement links TRBV4-3 to TRBJ1-1; D is possibly TRBD1 (6 bases). Germline-derived CDR1 and CDR2 are LGHNA and YSLEER. The CDR3 runs to 15 residues. V was pared by 4 bases and J by 5 bases, with 17 bases between. The CDR3 here is CASSLKQGGRTEAFF. In nucleotides, the CDR3 is TGCGCCAGCAGCCTAAAACAGGGAGGGAGAACTGAAGCTTTCTTT.

V and J are TRBV7-2 and TRBJ2-7; 13 positions match TRBD2. Germline V gives CDR1 SGHTA, CDR2 FQGNSA. CDR3 length equals 17 residues. After removal of 4 bases from V and 2 bases from J, the junction contained 8 bases not matched to a gene. CDR3 region: CASSSGLAGALAYEQYF. The CDR3 bases are TGTGCCAGCAGCTCTGGACTAGCGGGGGCTCTAGCCTACGAGCAGTACTTC.

This chain uses TRBV19 with TRBJ2-4; TRBD2 aligns across 10 bases. Germline values: CDR1 LNHDA, CDR2 SQIVND (reference sequence). This CDR3 region has 17 residues. The trim removed 5 bases at V and 0 bases at J, leaving 7 bases unmatched. The CDR3 is CASSGVAGGIAKNIQYF. CDR3 nucleotide sequence: TGTGCCAGTAGTGGAGTAGCGGGGGGAATAGCCAAAAACATTCAGTACTTC.

This sequence joins TRBV19 and TRBJ2-3; D might be TRBD2 (7 bases). V lost 11 bases, J lost 2 bases, and 26 bases lay in between. CDR1 and CDR2 from the germline V gene are LNHDA and SQIVND (reference sequence). The CDR3 totals 17 residues. CDR3 loop: CALGRRGPLWPTDTQYF. CDR3 sequence (DNA): TGTGCCCTCGGGAGGCGGGGGCCCCTTTGGCCCACAGATACGCAGTATTTT.

The J gene is TRBJ1-2, the V gene TRBV4-3; D is possibly TRBD1 (6 bases). This CDR3 is 15 amino acids long. Per germline, CDR1 LGHNA and CDR2 YSLEER. V lost 4 bases, J lost 4 bases, and 16 bases lay in between. In DNA form, the CDR3 reads TGCGCCAGCAGCCGCGTCTTGGGGGCAGGCTATGGCTACACCTTC. This encodes CASSRVLGAGYGYTF.

The chain is built from TRBV19 and TRBJ1-2; weak D call: TRBD1 (6 bases). CDR1 is LNHDA and CDR2 is SQIVND in the germline V gene (reference sequence). V was pared by 4 bases and J by 0 bases, with 12 bases between. This CDR3 comprises 15 residues. The CDR3 loop reads CASSRPPGANYGYTF. The CDR3 DNA reads TGTGCCAGTAGTAGACCGCCAGGGGCTAACTATGGCTACACCTTC. Combining the CDR3 with reference TRBV19 and TRBJ1-2 gives the whole variable domain DGGITQSPKYLFRKEGQNVTLSCEQNLNHDAMYWYRQDPGQGLRLIYYSQIVNDFQKGDIAEGYSVSREKKESFPLTVTSAQKNPTAFYLCASSRPPGANYGYTFGSGTRLTVV.

This CDR3 is CASEPRPTEAFF. In DNA form, the CDR3 reads TGTGCTAGTGAGCCGAGGCCTACTGAAGCTTTCTTT. This chain uses TRBV12-5 with TRBJ1-1; D not certain. Germline V CDR1 and CDR2: LGHNT, FRNRAP. The CDR3 sequence is 12 residues long. Trimming removed 7 bases from V and 5 bases from J, with 11 bases in between.